This is a list of T cell receptor beta chains from one sample in a study of T and B cells in COVID-19 patients. Using its own MiXCR run on the multiplex PCR reads, TCRdb lists one record per CDR3 protein. The sample lists 8,500 to 13,000 distinct CDR3 sequences, roughly 31% occurring once. The sample was blood. The receptors were gathered from a human donor with active COVID-19. CDR3s include the opening cysteine and the closing phenylalanine or tryptophan. A D gene is named only where the DNA matches it firmly. Part of the rows lack a size; the others show once, few, many or a class for expanded clones.

j_call	v_call	d_call	clone_size	cdr3_aa	cdr3_nt
TRBJ2-1	TRBV20-1	TRBD1	.	CSAGQGYNEQFF	TGCAGTGCGGGACAGGGCTACAATGAGCAGTTCTTC
TRBJ1-2	TRBV6-1	TRBD1	.	CASSEPPGQDTF	TGTGCCAGCAGTGAACCACCGGGACAGGACACCTTC
TRBJ1-5	TRBV6-2/TRBV6-3	.	few	CASSHHMGNQPQHF	TGTGCCAGCAGTCACCACATGGGCAATCAGCCCCAGCATTTT
TRBJ2-1	TRBV18	.	medium-sized	CASSPRRTENEQFF	TGTGCCAGCTCACCGAGGAGGACAGAGAATGAGCAGTTCTTC
TRBJ2-3	TRBV27	TRBD2	few	CASSLLSGGWDTQYF	TGTGCCAGCAGTTTGCTTAGCGGGGGGTGGGATACGCAGTATTTT
TRBJ2-2	TRBV6-5	.	medium-sized	CASSYEFGNTGELFF	TGTGCCAGCAGTTACGAATTCGGGAACACCGGGGAGCTGTTTTTT
TRBJ2-7	TRBV29-1	.	medium-sized	CSVVGRGGYEQYF	TGCAGCGTTGTAGGACGGGGAGGCTACGAGCAGTACTTC
TRBJ2-7	TRBV18	.	medium-sized	CASSPTGTYEQYF	TGTGCCAGCTCACCAACTGGGACCTACGAGCAGTACTTC
TRBJ1-5	TRBV6-5	.	.	CASRLQAASGQPQHF	TGTGCCAGCAGACTACAGGCGGCCTCCGGTCAGCCCCAGCATTTT
TRBJ1-2	TRBV19	.	medium-sized	CASSIERAYGYTF	TGTGCCAGTAGTATCGAAAGAGCCTATGGCTACACCTTC
TRBJ2-1	TRBV20-1	.	.	CSARNLRYQTRLGNEQFF	TGCAGTGCTAGAAACCTTCGCTACCAAACCCGACTGGGGAATGAGCAGTTCTTC
TRBJ2-1	TRBV25-1	.	.	CASSVSYNEQFF	TGTGCCAGCAGTGTGTCCTACAATGAGCAGTTCTTC
TRBJ1-5	TRBV18	TRBD1	.	CASSTDRGSQPQHF	TGTGCCAGCTCAACAGACAGGGGGAGTCAGCCCCAGCATTTT
TRBJ1-6	TRBV20-1	.	.	CSARGRGWLNSPLHF	TGCAGTGCTAGGGGCCGGGGATGGCTGAATTCACCCCTCCACTTT
TRBJ2-7	TRBV27	TRBD2	medium-sized	CASSWGGMTYEQYF	TGTGCCAGCAGTTGGGGGGGGATGACCTACGAGCAGTACTTC
TRBJ1-1	TRBV6-5	.	few	CASSPGLDTEAFF	TGTGCCAGCAGTCCAGGGTTGGACACTGAAGCTTTCTTT
TRBJ2-1	TRBV12-3/TRBV12-4	.	few	CASSLTGGHNEQFF	TGTGCCAGCAGTTTAACCGGGGGCCACAATGAGCAGTTCTTC
TRBJ2-3	TRBV18	.	medium-sized	CASSPLGGGGTDTQYF	TGTGCCAGCTCACCACTGGGCGGGGGCGGCACAGATACGCAGTATTTT
TRBJ1-2	TRBV19	TRBD1	medium-sized	CASSIGDRAYGYTF	TGTGCCAGTAGTATCGGGGACAGAGCATATGGCTACACCTTC
TRBJ1-5	TRBV12-3/TRBV12-4	.	few	CASSLAGTGYNQPQHF	TGTGCCAGCAGTTTAGCGGGAACCGGGTACAATCAGCCCCAGCATTTT
TRBJ1-1	TRBV19	TRBD1	medium-sized	CASSIFVGQGNTEAFF	TGTGCCAGTAGTATATTTGTCGGACAGGGGAACACTGAAGCTTTCTTT
TRBJ1-2	TRBV19	TRBD1	medium-sized	CASHVNQGQGPYGYTF	TGTGCCAGTCACGTCAATCAAGGACAGGGCCCCTATGGCTACACCTTC
TRBJ2-2	TRBV19	TRBD1	medium-sized	CASTTTGVNTGELFF	TGTGCCAGTACCACGACAGGGGTGAACACCGGGGAGCTGTTTTTT
TRBJ2-7	TRBV29-1	.	.	CSMGDSALYLCASSLLGGHEQYF	.
TRBJ2-5	TRBV27	.	.	CASRVGVQETQYF	TGTGCCAGCAGGGTTGGGGTCCAAGAGACCCAGTACTTC
TRBJ2-1	TRBV19	TRBD1	.	CASIKGQGADNEQFF	TGTGCCAGTATTAAAGGACAGGGGGCCGACAATGAGCAGTTCTTC
TRBJ2-3	TRBV18	.	.	CASSPDWSTDTQYF	TGTGCCAGCTCACCCGACTGGAGCACAGATACGCAGTATTTT
TRBJ2-3	TRBV19	.	medium-sized	CASSLRLVGTDTQYF	TGTGCCAGTAGTCTCAGACTAGTCGGCACAGATACGCAGTATTTT
TRBJ1-2	TRBV12-3/TRBV12-4	.	.	CASSPGTPNYGYTF	TGTGCCAGCAGTCCCGGGACACCCAACTATGGCTACACCTTC
TRBJ2-2	TRBV5-4	TRBD2	medium-sized	CASSGTSGAFGTGELFF	TGTGCCAGCAGCGGGACTAGCGGGGCCTTTGGGACCGGGGAGCTGTTTTTT
TRBJ2-7	TRBV5-5	.	.	CASSLAATSYEQYF	TGTGCCAGCAGCTTAGCGGCAACGTCCTACGAGCAGTACTTC
TRBJ1-2	TRBV5-6	.	.	CASSRGQNIYGYTF	TGTGCCAGCAGCCGTGGACAGAACATATATGGCTACACCTTC
TRBJ1-2	TRBV12-3/TRBV12-4	TRBD1	.	CASSLGQGDGYTF	TGTGCCAGCAGTTTAGGACAGGGAGACGGCTACACCTTC
TRBJ2-5	TRBV5-4	TRBD2	.	CASSTRTSGETQYF	TGTGCCAGCAGCACCCGGACTAGCGGAGAGACCCAGTACTTC
TRBJ1-6	TRBV20-1	.	.	CSASPPGVKAGSPLHF	TGCAGTGCCTCTCCCCCGGGGGTGAAAGCGGGTTCACCCCTCCACTTT
TRBJ2-7	TRBV24-1	TRBD1	.	CATSDPTGTGSHEQYF	TGTGCCACCAGTGATCCCACCGGGACAGGGTCCCACGAGCAGTACTTC
TRBJ1-4	TRBV6-2/TRBV6-3	.	few	CANVAPCPTTNEKLFF	TGTGCCAATGTAGCCCCCTGTCCAACAACTAATGAAAAACTGTTTTTT
TRBJ1-1	TRBV9	.	.	CASSVAEDLGTEAFF	TGTGCCAGCAGCGTAGCTGAGGACCTGGGCACTGAAGCTTTCTTT
TRBJ1-2	TRBV5-6	TRBD1	.	CASSKTGVSQGYTF	TGCGCCAGCAGCAAGACAGGGGTTTCTCAAGGCTACACCTTC
TRBJ2-1	TRBV18	TRBD2	few	CASSPEGTSKNEQFF	TGTGCCAGCTCACCGGAGGGGACTAGTAAAAATGAGCAGTTCTTC
TRBJ1-5	TRBV10-3	.	.	CASSADRNQPQHF	TGTGCCAGCAGTGCAGACAGAAATCAGCCCCAGCATTTT
TRBJ2-1	TRBV5-6	TRBD2	.	CASSLERTSGVNEQFF	TGTGCCAGCAGCTTGGAAAGGACTAGCGGGGTGAATGAGCAGTTCTTC
TRBJ2-7	TRBV14	TRBD2	.	CASSQGGLAGALGEQYF	TGTGCCAGCAGCCAAGGAGGACTAGCGGGGGCGTTGGGAGAGCAGTACTTC
TRBJ1-1	TRBV7-2	TRBD1	few	CASSARQGATEAFF	TGTGCCAGCAGCGCCCGACAGGGGGCTACTGAAGCTTTCTTT
TRBJ1-1	TRBV6-2/TRBV6-3	.	.	CASSYSREGLNTEAFF	TGTGCCAGCAGTTACTCGAGAGAGGGACTGAACACTGAAGCTTTCTTT
TRBJ2-2	TRBV12-3/TRBV12-4	.	.	CASSPTGNTGELFF	TGTGCCAGCAGTCCGACAGGGAACACCGGGGAGCTGTTTTTT
TRBJ1-3	TRBV6-5	TRBD1	few	CATERNRGVGNTIYF	TGTGCCACCGAAAGGAACAGGGGCGTAGGAAACACCATATATTTT
TRBJ1-4	TRBV6-5	TRBD1	medium-sized	CASSYGGRGNEKLFF	TGTGCCAGCAGTTACGGTGGCAGGGGGAACGAAAAACTGTTTTTT
TRBJ1-3	TRBV5-4	TRBD1	.	CASSTGTARSGNTIYF	TGTGCCAGCAGCACCGGGACAGCGAGATCTGGAAACACCATATATTTT
TRBJ2-3	TRBV15	.	medium-sized	CATSRERAPGVVDTQYF	TGTGCCACCAGCAGGGAAAGAGCGCCAGGGGTAGTAGATACGCAGTATTTT
TRBJ1-4	TRBV19	.	medium-sized	CASPYEKLFF	TGTGCCAGTCCATATGAAAAACTGTTTTTT
TRBJ1-5	TRBV12-3/TRBV12-4	.	few	CASSLGGPETPQHF	TGTGCCAGCAGTTTGGGGGGGCCCGAGACTCCCCAGCATTTT
TRBJ1-4	TRBV7-9	.	.	CASSLVQSNEKLFF	TGTGCCAGCAGCTTAGTACAGAGTAATGAAAAACTGTTTTTT